A single T cell receptor beta chain is shown here with its context. Its antigen is still unknown. Base-call qualities are not available, and no considerably larger clone is one nucleotide away. Trimming removed 8 bases from V and 0 bases from J; the gene matches leave 8 bases unexplained. Its CDR3 holds 15 amino acids, cysteine through phenylalanine. Only the CDR3 DNA is retained, 45 bases long and in frame from the first base. CDR1 and CDR2 were assigned from the germline V gene as MNHNS and SASEGT. This sample is drawn from a study of cytomegalovirus exposure and HLA in healthy donors (dated by TCRdb to 2016 to 2017). Concerning the study at large: An earlier analysis of about 560 of the donors reported around 280 Gb of sequence data and 117 million unique TCR beta sequences obtained from around 190 million T cells. To decide whether each TCR beta V gene segment behaved as functional or pseudogenic, an earlier analysis of nearly 600 of the donors relied on high-throughput TCR beta sequencing. A later genetic analysis used genome-wide SNP genotypes for about 60% of the roughly 700 donors, treating that subset as a discovery cohort. To predict cytomegalovirus infection status, the study brought together high-throughput TCR immunosequencing, statistical association of individual TCRs with disease status, and machine learning. Besides the first cohort of roughly 640 subjects, a separate validation cohort made up of over 100 different subjects was used. The number of donors typed differed by locus, with about 629-630 for A, B, C, DRB1 and DQB1, roughly 520 for DQA1, 606 for DPA1, and some 450 for DPB1. The study profiled the T cell repertoires of 666 subjects by immunosequencing and related them to cytomegalovirus serostatus. Among the roughly 410 genotyped donors, approximately 77% belonged to the genetic ancestry cluster associated with self-reported Caucasian donors. About 280 gigabases of sequencing data and around 88 million unique TCR sequences made up an early release that covered fewer than 650 HLA-typed donors. On average, around 240,000 unique TCR beta nucleotide sequences were sequenced per donor among several hundred genotyped donors of the cohort, with roughly 18% of those sequences being non-productive. Because of strong linkage in the cohort, five DR-DQ haplotypes were treated as single units for association and clustering. Rather than drawing on any new phenotypic data, the later analysis identified candidate immune exposures from TCR beta sequences and the way those sequences occurred across donors. Both class I and class II loci were covered by HLA typing, at four-digit resolution. The study aimed to test whether cataloging public T cell receptors could reveal signatures of past pathogen exposure. In a later analysis, previously published TCR beta repertoires from fewer than 750 donors were re-analyzed and high-resolution HLA genotyping was added so that TCR occurrence patterns could be studied. All discovery cohort repertoires had been generated using a single sequencing platform. Donor age, sex, ethnicity and CMV serostatus were collected together with the repertoire data. Study-wide conclusions, independent of this receptor: In a later analysis, HLA-associated TCR beta chains were found to be more clonally expanded and to have lower generation probabilities than equally common non-associated chains. A cluster of highly shared sequence variants was judged likely to represent a technical artifact of the sequencing pipeline. According to the authors, the approach could potentially be generalized to other disease states and immunological phenotypes. In a later analysis, TCR association rates were found to vary across HLA loci, with the most associated TCRs seen for DRB1 alleles and the fewest for HLA-C alleles. Because the 87-base-pair reads could not distinguish some IMGT-functional V segments, including TRBV6-2 and TRBV6-3, those segments were excluded. Immune exposure information for the cohort was limited to CMV serostatus. Broadly in line with IMGT annotations, most TCR beta V segments showed up in productive rearrangements about 90% or about 30% of the time in an earlier analysis of 587 of the donors. The cohort was sequenced for TCR beta chains only, and without alpha or paired-chain data the features that could be detected were limited. In a later genetic analysis, fewer N-insertions in productive TCRs were reported among donors in an Asian-associated ancestry cluster than the approximately 670-donor mean. A further reported finding was that TCR beta sequences accurately predicted the HLA-A and HLA-B alleles for most subjects in the first cohort. Because counts were too low, roughly 16 rarely observed V segments, including chromosome 9 orphons, were left out of the earlier analysis of 500 to 650 of the donors. Strong co-occurrence of HLA alleles, especially DR and DQ, made assigning TCR associations to individual alleles difficult. Most TCR sequences were observed very rarely across donors, whereas some public TCRs were present in many individuals. A later analysis found that most CMV-associated TCR beta chains appeared HLA-restricted, with HLA associations seemingly driven largely by CMV exposure. In a later genetic analysis, a missense DCLRE1C variant was associated with V-gene and J-gene trimming of TCR beta chains, and the association was replicated in an independent cohort. Correlated functional status among segregating V segments might reflect linkage disequilibrium, but an unknown experimental factor could not be ruled out. Roughly uniform sequencing depth across donors was assumed in presence/absence analyses, although this assumption may not hold. The classifier was reported to diagnose cytomegalovirus status with high specificity and sensitivity in both the original cohort and the validation cohort. A few of the identified cytomegalovirus-associated TCR beta chains were confirmed in vitro to be specific for cytomegalovirus antigens. Because some donors lacked HLA typing at each locus, the association tests relied only on the typed subset. At a false discovery rate of 0.05, a later analysis linked under 20,000 TCR beta sequences to specific HLA alleles. A later analysis reported that several top co-occurrence clusters appeared linked to parvovirus B19, influenza, CMV and Epstein-Barr virus. The study listed approximately 160 TCR beta chains as associated with cytomegalovirus.

Preparation of the library involved the immunoSEQ multiplex PCR assay. For the multiplex PCR, a mixture combining 60 forward primers for TCR Vbeta segments and 13 reverse primers for TCR Jbeta segments was used. A multiplex PCR assay on genomic DNA amplified the CDR3 region of rearranged TCR beta genes. Amplified TCR beta libraries were sequenced as 87-base-pair reads on the Illumina HiSeq System. The source study handled its data this way. A later analysis counted approximately 76 million unique TCR beta chains across the roughly 700 repertoires, and 10 million to 11 million of these chains were shared by at least two donors. Raw reads were error-corrected and collapsed into unique sequences with a nearest-neighbor algorithm that merged closely related sequences to remove PCR and sequencing errors. Alignment of CDR3 sequences to IMGT reference sequences was used to assign V, D and J gene segments. For a sequence to be retained, a match of at least six nucleotides was required to both a V gene segment and a J gene segment. A rearrangement was called productive if the CDR3 had no stop codons and remained in frame with V and J, and every other rearrangement was called non-productive. CDR3 was defined by IMGT convention, running from the second conserved V-encoded cysteine to the conserved J-encoded phenylalanine. Sequences without an unambiguous match to a single V gene segment were excluded from the earlier analysis of about 640 of the donors. An earlier analysis of 587 of the donors called V segments functional above 56.7% productive rearrangements and segregating when the between-donor standard deviation exceeded 5%. A statistical classification framework was built for diagnosing cytomegalovirus status from the catalog of TCR beta chain sequences. A later analysis assigned V and J genes by comparing TCR nucleotide sequences with IMGT/GENE-DB human TR gene sequences. In a later analysis, CDR3 sequences and most-parsimonious VDJ recombination scenarios were assigned using the TCRdist pipeline. In a later analysis, every TCR beta chain was defined by the combination of its CDR3 amino acid sequence and its V-gene family, and reads without a unique V-gene family were dropped. A later analysis removed 550 to 700 highly shared, low-generation-probability nucleotide sequences to deal with suspected cross-contamination and a sequencing artifact. In a later analysis, a clonal expansion index was calculated for each public chain from normalized within-repertoire ranks of inferred template counts. In a later analysis, generation probabilities were computed with a VDJ recombination model fitted to out-of-frame rearrangements, and the resulting probabilities were checked against IGoR. In a later analysis, hypergeometric tests were used to score TCR-TCR, TCR-HLA and TCR-CMV co-occurrence, with a repertoire-size bias correction applied to TCR pairs. A later analysis estimated false discovery rates by permuting HLA or CMV assignments 20 times. In a later analysis, co-occurring TCRs were grouped using DBSCAN, with TCRdist sequence similarity added in when clustering inside HLA-allele-positive subsets. Co-occurrence clustering excluded repertoires with fewer than 30,000 or more than 120,000 public chains, plus five with anomalous nucleotide sharing. TCRdb mirrors the immuneACCESS table, restricted to in-frame sequences. Some clones are absent from its copies; in checked studies, under half trace to an unresolved V gene, and the reason for the others is unknown. V, J and clone size reflect that table, while D and trimming were determined from the DNA. The sample table records 80,000 or so clones; approximately 70% of these occur just once. Together, the top ten hold around 10% of the sample.

The cohort was made up of 666 healthy bone marrow donors. At the time of sampling, every cohort member was nominally healthy, though immune exposures that went unrecorded were likely present. The donor tested CMV seropositive, placing the donor among the 289 seropositive members of the cohort. Each donor provided a peripheral blood sample, and peripheral blood mononuclear cells were used for TCR beta sequencing. Genomic DNA extraction from the blood cell samples was performed with the Qiagen DNeasy Blood Extraction Kit. The sequence derives from a woman aged 35 to 49 in good health and CMV-seropositive. This chain is built from TRBV6-1 and TRBJ1-2; 8 of the junction bases match TRBD1. Material: PBMCs. The bases read TGTGCCAGCGCTAAAGGACAGGGCGCTAACTATGGCTACACCTTC. This sequence encodes CASAKGQGANYGYTF.